This T cell receptor (beta chain) is drawn from a study of identical twins. This clonotype was detected only a few times. Antigen unknown. Study outcomes and limitations: The authors drew conclusions from cross-sectional statistical analysis rather than following the same donors. The presence of invariant MAIT and iNKT cells could partly confound analyses of zero-insertion sequences.

Each CDR3 protein is one row after TCRdb ran MiXCR on the 5' RACE reads. The table lists under 300,000 distinct CDR3 sequences, 10% to 15% of them singletons, with under 4.5% in the top ten. The same data also contributed to another study, on yellow fever vaccine responses in identical twins.

Sequenced sample: memory (CD45RO+) T cells sorted from blood. This TCR came from a woman aged 18-29 years in good health.

The CDR3 is CSASGMGGLETQYF. CDR3 sequence (DNA): TGCAGTGCTAGCGGGATGGGGGGCTTGGAGACCCAGTACTTC. This chain links TRBV20-1 with TRBJ2-5, with D possibly called TRBD1 or TRBD2 (6 bases each). Trimming shortened V by 3 bases and J by 5 bases, and 16 bases separated the two germline ends. CDR3 size: 14 residues. Germline loops: CDR1 DFQATT, CDR2 SNEGSKA (reference sequence).